A single sample is the source of the 17 T cell receptor beta chains below, sequenced in a study of cytomegalovirus exposure and HLA in healthy donors. The primer mix had 60 Vbeta and 13 Jbeta primers. Only in-frame clones appear in the TCRdb table, and some are missing; sequencing was by immunoSEQ multiplex PCR. The data hold 90,000 to 150,000 clones, with around 79% observed a single time. The sequenced sample was PBMCs. The receptors derive from a young woman in good health and CMV-seropositive.

The rearrangement uses TRBV7-9 and TRBJ1-2, with no clear D. Per the germline V gene, CDR1 is SEHNR and CDR2 is FQNEAQ (reference sequence). Between the trimmed V and J ends, which lost 5 bases and 2 bases, there was a span of 15 bases. The length of the CDR3 is 15 residues. CDR3 residues: CASSPSGGRNYGYTF. Here the CDR3 DNA reads TGTGCCAGCAGCCCCTCCGGTGGGCGAAACTATGGCTACACCTTC. The full variable domain, in which reference TRBV7-9 and TRBJ1-2 provide the parts outside the CDR3, is DTGVSQNPRHKITKRGQNVTFRCDPISEHNRLYWYRQTLGQGPEFLTYFQNEAQLEKSRLLSDRFSAERPKGSFSTLEIQRTEQGDSAMYLCASSPSGGRNYGYTFGSGTRLTVV.

This chain links TRBV6-1 with TRBJ1-3; TRBD1 matches at 9 bases. The germline V gene has CDR1 MNHNS and CDR2 SASEGT. The CDR3 has 15 residues. The V gene end was trimmed by 4 bases and the J gene end by 1 base; junction bases not matched to a gene: 2. CDR3 bases: TGTGCCAGCAGTGGAGGGACAGGGTCTGGAAACACCATATATTTT. Its translation: CASSGGTGSGNTIYF.

The rearrangement uses TRBV27 and TRBJ1-1, with D maybe TRBD1 (5 bases). The germline V gene encodes CDR1 MNHEY and CDR2 SMNVEV (reference sequence). This CDR3 comprises 13 residues. The V end lost 2 bases, the J end lost 3 bases, and 7 bases lay between the germline ends. The DNA of the CDR3 is TGTGCCAGCAGTTTAGCGGGGGACACTGAAGCTTTCTTT. Encoded protein: CASSLAGDTEAFF.

This clone has just a few counts. The DNA of the CDR3 is TGTGCCAGCAGCCCCGGGACAGGGGGCGAGCAGTACTTC. It is translated as CASSPGTGGEQYF. V and J are TRBV6-6 and TRBJ2-7, with 11 bases that match TRBD1. From germline, CDR1 is MNHNY and CDR2 SVGAGI (reference sequence). This CDR3 has 13 amino acids. Trimming at V came to 6 bases and at J to 6 bases, leaving 4 bases not matched to a gene.

This clone was found once. The CDR3, as DNA: TGTGCCAGCAGCTCCAGCGGGATTCACTCCTACGAGCAGTACTTC. This sequence encodes CASSSSGIHSYEQYF. This chain uses TRBV7-2 with TRBJ2-7, with 7 bases lining up with TRBD2. This CDR3 contains 15 residues. V lost 4 bases to trimming and J lost 0 bases; unmatched junction nucleotides: 6. From germline, CDR1 is SGHTA and CDR2 FQGNSA.

The rearrangement joins TRBV5-1 to TRBJ2-3; 8 nucleotides match TRBD2. The length of the CDR3 is 16 residues. The V segment lost 0 bases and the J segment 2 bases; nucleotides outside the gene matches: 5. The germline CDR1 and CDR2 sequences are SGHRS and YFSETQ. The CDR3 DNA sequence: TGCGCCAGCAGCTTGGAATTTAGCGGGGTCACAGATACGCAGTATTTT. Translated, it gives CASSLEFSGVTDTQYF.

This chain joins TRBV7-3 and TRBJ2-2; weak D call: TRBD1 (5 bases). The CDR3 sequence is 14 residues long. Germline assignment: CDR1 SGHTA and CDR2 FQGTGA. V was pared by 3 bases and J by 1 base, with 6 bases between. CDR3 DNA: TGTGCCAGCAGCTTCGGACAGAACACCGGGGAGCTGTTTTTT. It yields the protein CASSFGQNTGELFF.

CDR3 protein: CASRTEQGFGNTIYF. The CDR3 DNA reads as TGTGCCAGCAGAACAGAACAGGGTTTTGGAAACACCATATATTTT. The chain has TRBV2 and TRBJ1-3, with D tentatively TRBD1 (6 bases). Trimming removed 6 bases at V and 3 bases at J, with 15 bases between. The V gene's germline CDR1 is SNHLY and CDR2 FYNNEI. The CDR3 has 15 amino acids. Full variable domain (rest looked up from reference TRBV2 and TRBJ1-3): EPEVTQTPSHQVTQMGQEVILRCVPISNHLYFYWYRQILGQKVEFLVSFYNNEISEKSEIFDDQFSVERPDGSNFTLKIRSTKLEDSAMYFCASRTEQGFGNTIYFGEGSWLTVV.

The chain recombines TRBV7-6 with TRBJ2-5; a possible D gene is TRBD2 (6 bases). The CDR3 runs to 21 residues. The V gene lost 1 base and the J gene lost 0 bases, with 27 bases spanning the gap. The germline V gene encodes CDR1 SGHVS and CDR2 FNYEAQ. CDR3 sequence reads: CASSLGTRGRDSRTYQETQYF. Here the CDR3 DNA reads TGTGCCAGCAGCTTAGGAACCCGCGGAAGGGACTCCCGGACCTACCAAGAGACCCAGTACTTC.

The chain employs TRBV6-6 and TRBJ1-5, with 10 bases aligning to TRBD1. Looked up from germline, CDR1 is MNHNY and CDR2 is SVGAGI (reference sequence). With V trimmed by 5 bases and J by 1 base, 2 bases remained unmatched. The CDR3 contains 15 residues. The CDR3 sequence: CASSTDRGSNQPQHF. For the CDR3, the DNA is TGTGCCAGCAGTACGGACAGGGGGAGCAATCAGCCCCAGCATTTT.

The chain has TRBV7-8 and TRBJ1-1, with D perhaps matching TRBD1 (5 bases). Germline loops: CDR1 SGHVS, CDR2 FQNEAQ. The CDR3 loop spans 16 amino acids. V lost 0 bases and J lost 6, with 17 bases in between. The CDR3: CASSLARGGTEAEAFF. The DNA for the CDR3 is TGTGCCAGCAGCTTAGCCCGGGGAGGGACTGAGGCTGAAGCTTTCTTT.

The genes are TRBV7-7 and TRBJ2-7; D is unclear. With 5 bases removed from V and 12 bases from J, the gap between germline ends came to 14 bases. This CDR3 is 11 amino acids long. Germline CDR1 is SSHAT and CDR2 is FNYEAQ (reference sequence). This CDR3 is CASSPVPRWYF. In DNA, the CDR3 is TGTGCCAGCAGCCCTGTCCCACGGTGGTACTTC. Full variable domain (remainder filled in from reference TRBV7-7 and TRBJ2-7): GAGVSQSPRYKVTKRGQDVTLRCDPISSHATLYWYQQALGQGPEFLTYFNYEAQPDKSGLPSDRFSAERPEGSISTLTIQRTEQRDSAMYRCASSPVPRWYFGPGTRLTVT.

The rearrangement links TRBV5-1 to TRBJ2-7; 9 bases line up with TRBD1. The CDR3 has 17 amino acids. Trimming took 4 bases from V and 8 from J; bases not matched to a gene: 19. Per germline, CDR1 SGHRS and CDR2 YFSETQ. The CDR3 nucleotides read TGCGCCAGCAGCCAAGTTCCCACGGGACAGGGCGCCGGGAAGCAGTACTTC. Amino acid sequence: CASSQVPTGQGAGKQYF.

CDR3 DNA sequence: TGTGCCACCGTCCAGGGGATAACCGGCGAGCAGTACTTC. It encodes CATVQGITGEQYF. This chain links TRBV28 with TRBJ2-7, with D perhaps TRBD1 (6 bases). The V end was cut by 10 bases, the J end by 6 bases, with 19 bases between. The CDR3 length is 13 residues. Germline CDR1 MDHEN, CDR2 SYDVKM.

The chain recombines TRBV28 with TRBJ2-3; D not resolved. V was pared by 6 bases and J by 5 bases, with 6 bases between. The CDR3 contains 11 residues. CDR1 and CDR2 from the germline V gene are MDHEN and SYDVKM. The CDR3 loop reads CASSERDTQYF. CDR3 coding DNA: TGTGCCAGCAGCGAGAGAGATACGCAGTATTTT. Filled out from reference TRBV28 and TRBJ2-3, the complete variable domain reads DVKVTQSSRYLVKRTGEKVFLECVQDMDHENMFWYRQDPGLGLRLIYFSYDVKMKEKGDIPEGYSVSREKKERFSLILESASTNQTSMYLCASSERDTQYFGPGTRLTVL.

The J gene is TRBJ1-2, the V gene TRBV14; D uncertain. The CDR3 spans 14 residues. Looked up from germline, CDR1 is SGHDN and CDR2 is FVKESK. V dropped 2 bases and J dropped 3 bases, with 10 bases sitting between them. The CDR3 DNA reads as TGTGCCAGCAGCCAAACGTCCGCGGACTATGGCTACACCTTC. This sequence encodes CASSQTSADYGYTF.

V and J are TRBV6-5 and TRBJ2-5; 7 nucleotides align to TRBD1. V lost 6 bases, J lost 7 bases, and 8 bases stayed unmatched. This CDR3 is built from 13 residues. The germline V gene encodes CDR1 MNHEY and CDR2 SVGAGI. The CDR3 DNA follows: TGTGCCAGCAGCGCCCAGGGGGTCGGGACCCAGTACTTC. Translated: CASSAQGVGTQYF.